Listed below are T cell receptor beta chains from one sample, sequenced in a study of blood T cell repertoires in COVID-19. Clones were read by immunoSEQ multiplex PCR, and TCRdb kept only the in-frame ones, dropping some. The sample includes under 450,000 clones, roughly nine tenths seen only once; the top ten take more than 0.85%. Sequences were obtained from PBMCs or T cells enriched from blood (not recorded which). Every receptor here comes from a middle-aged woman who had been exposed to COVID-19. CDR3s include the opening cysteine and the closing phenylalanine or tryptophan. The order of the fields is D gene, V gene, clone size, J gene, CDR3 protein, CDR3 DNA. The D gene is left open where the match is weak. Rows may omit the clone size; those that give it use once, few, many or a size class.

>.|TRBV7-3|.|TRBJ1-2
CASSSADRYGYTF
TGTGCCAGCAGCTCCGCGGATCGTTATGGCTACACCTTC
>TRBD1|TRBV5-1|.|TRBJ1-1
CASSLVGDSNTEAFF
TGCGCCAGCAGCTTGGTGGGGGACAGCAACACTGAAGCTTTCTTT
>TRBD1|TRBV7-2|.|TRBJ2-1
CASSQQGAYEQFF
TGTGCCAGCTCCCAACAGGGGGCGTATGAGCAGTTCTTC
>.|TRBV9|.|TRBJ1-3
CASSREDSTSGNTIYF
TGTGCCAGCAGCAGAGAGGACAGTACCTCTGGAAACACCATATATTTT
>.|TRBV18|.|TRBJ1-2
CASSRTGRPGGYTF
TGTGCCAGCTCACGAACTGGACGTCCGGGGGGCTACACCTTC
>TRBD2|TRBV11-2|.|TRBJ2-2
CASSPTRASGAGELFF
TGTGCCAGCAGCCCTACCCGCGCTAGCGGGGCCGGGGAGCTGTTTTTT
>TRBD2|TRBV2|.|TRBJ2-7
CASSSSGGEAYEQYF
TGTGCCAGCAGTTCTAGCGGGGGGGAAGCCTACGAGCAGTACTTC
>TRBD2|TRBV6-2/TRBV6-3|.|TRBJ2-2
CASSYLAGGPGKTGELFF
TGTGCCAGCAGTTACCTGGCGGGAGGGCCGGGGAAAACCGGGGAGCTGTTTTTT
>.|TRBV6-5|once|TRBJ1-1
CASSQFKNTEAFF
TGTGCCAGCAGTCAGTTTAAGAACACTGAAGCTTTCTTT
>.|TRBV5-6|.|TRBJ1-2
CASSSLYGYTF
TGTGCCAGCAGCTCACTCTATGGCTACACCTTC
>.|TRBV20-1|.|TRBJ2-1
CSASAAGLISYNEQFF
TGCAGTGCTAGTGCGGCGGGACTCATCTCCTACAATGAGCAGTTCTTC
>TRBD2|TRBV4-1|few|TRBJ2-7
CASSQDLSGRGDGGYEQYF
TGCGCCAGCAGCCAAGATTTAAGCGGGAGGGGAGACGGGGGCTACGAGCAGTACTTC
>TRBD2|TRBV9|.|TRBJ2-5
CASSPPGAGARETQYF
TGTGCCAGCAGTCCCCCTGGGGCGGGAGCGCGGGAGACCCAGTACTTC
>.|TRBV7-3|.|TRBJ2-2
CASSANRNTGELFF
TGTGCCAGCAGCGCGAACAGGAACACCGGGGAGCTGTTTTTT
>.|TRBV12-3/TRBV12-4|.|TRBJ1-1
CASSDSVNTEAFF
TGTGCCAGCAGTGACAGTGTGAACACTGAAGCTTTCTTT
>.|TRBV7-9|once|TRBJ2-2
CASSSVHTGELFF
TGTGCCAGCAGCTCTGTCCACACCGGGGAGCTGTTTTTT
>.|TRBV6-5|.|TRBJ1-5
CASSMLLNQPQHF
TGTGCCAGCAGTATGCTCCTAAATCAGCCCCAGCATTTT
>.|TRBV29-1|.|TRBJ1-5
CSVEGEGRGGGQPQHF
TGCAGCGTTGAAGGAGAAGGGAGGGGGGGCGGTCAGCCCCAGCATTTT
>TRBD2|TRBV6-2/TRBV6-3|many|TRBJ2-3
CASSSGAGETDTQYF
TGTGCCAGCAGTTCCGGAGCGGGAGAAACAGATACGCAGTATTTT
>.|TRBV19|.|TRBJ1-1
CASSPRGTANTEAFF
TGTGCCAGTAGTCCTCGGGGGACTGCGAACACTGAAGCTTTCTTT
>.|TRBV6-1|.|TRBJ1-3
CASSEAVTGNTIYF
TGTGCCAGCAGTGAAGCTGTAACTGGAAACACCATATATTTT
>.|TRBV30|.|TRBJ1-2
CAWSGHSTDGYTF
TGTGCCTGGAGTGGCCACAGCACCGATGGCTACACCTTC
>TRBD2|TRBV3-1/TRBV3-2|.|TRBJ2-3
CASSPPGTRNTQYF
TGTGCCAGCAGCCCTCCCGGGACTAGAAACACGCAGTATTTT
>.|TRBV2|.|TRBJ1-2
CASSLIQGAYGYTF
TGTGCCAGCAGCCTTATACAGGGAGCCTATGGCTACACCTTC
>.|TRBV5-1|.|TRBJ2-1
CASSLDSGASYNEQFF
TGCGCCAGCAGCTTGGATAGCGGTGCTTCCTACAATGAGCAGTTCTTC
>TRBD1|TRBV11-2|.|TRBJ1-1
CASSYRDRAVNTEAFF
TGTGCCAGCAGTTACCGGGACAGGGCCGTGAACACTGAAGCTTTCTTT
>.|TRBV10-2|.|TRBJ2-3
CASKGGHGSTDTQYF
TGCGCCAGCAAAGGCGGACACGGTAGCACAGATACGCAGTATTTT
>.|TRBV7-3|.|TRBJ1-1
CASSPVGGPEAFF
TGTGCCAGCAGCCCAGTCGGGGGTCCTGAAGCTTTCTTT
>.|TRBV5-1|.|TRBJ2-1
CASSVGSIYDEQFF
TGCGCCAGCAGCGTCGGGTCAATCTACGATGAGCAGTTCTTC